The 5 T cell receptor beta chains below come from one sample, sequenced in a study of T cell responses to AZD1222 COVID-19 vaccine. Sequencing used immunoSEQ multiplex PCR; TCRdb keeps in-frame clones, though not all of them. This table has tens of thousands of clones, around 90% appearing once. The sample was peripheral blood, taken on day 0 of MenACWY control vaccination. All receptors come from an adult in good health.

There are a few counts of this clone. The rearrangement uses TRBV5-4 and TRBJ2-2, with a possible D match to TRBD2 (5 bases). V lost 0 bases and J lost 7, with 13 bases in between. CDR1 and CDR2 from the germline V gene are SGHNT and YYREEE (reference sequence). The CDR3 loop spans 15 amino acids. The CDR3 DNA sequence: TGTGCCAGCAGCTTGGAACGGGCCCGGGGCGGGGAGCTGTTTTTT. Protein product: CASSLERARGGELFF.

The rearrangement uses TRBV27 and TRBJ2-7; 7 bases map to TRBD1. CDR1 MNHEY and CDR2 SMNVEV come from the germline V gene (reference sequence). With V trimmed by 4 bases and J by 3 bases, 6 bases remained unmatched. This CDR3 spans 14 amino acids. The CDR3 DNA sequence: TGTGCCAGCAGTTCCGCGACAGGGATCTACGAGCAGTACTTC. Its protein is CASSSATGIYEQYF.

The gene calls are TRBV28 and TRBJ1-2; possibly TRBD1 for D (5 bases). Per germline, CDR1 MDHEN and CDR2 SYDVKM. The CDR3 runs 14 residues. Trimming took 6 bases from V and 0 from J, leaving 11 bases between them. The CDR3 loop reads CASRVGGSNYGYTF. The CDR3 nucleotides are TGTGCCAGCAGGGTGGGGGGTTCTAACTATGGCTACACCTTC.

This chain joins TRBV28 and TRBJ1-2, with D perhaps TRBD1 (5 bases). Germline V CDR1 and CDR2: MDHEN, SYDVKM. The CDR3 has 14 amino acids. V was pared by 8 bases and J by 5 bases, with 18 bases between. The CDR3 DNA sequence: TGTGCCAGCTCCTACACAAACCCAGGGTATGGCTACACCTTC. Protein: CASSYTNPGYGYTF.

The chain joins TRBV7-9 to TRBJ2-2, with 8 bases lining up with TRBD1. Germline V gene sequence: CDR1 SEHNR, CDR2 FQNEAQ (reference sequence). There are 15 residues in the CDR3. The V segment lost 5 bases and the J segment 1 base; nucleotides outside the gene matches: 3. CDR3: CASSQGQVNTGELFF. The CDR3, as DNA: TGTGCCAGCAGCCAGGGACAGGTGAACACCGGGGAGCTGTTTTTT.